This entry concerns a single T cell receptor (beta chain). The antigen is unknown. An approximately 220 ng quantity of DNA, tens of thousands of T cell genomes, went into the sorted-subset replicate PCRs. The data were produced by immunoSEQ multiplex PCR, yet TCRdb's version contains in-frame clones alone and is incomplete. Here the sample spans roughly 2,000,000 clones, about 95% being singletons. Cells designated naive CD8 were CD45RO-negative and were positively selected for CCR7, with terminally differentiated effector memory CD45RA+ cells excluded. The data stem from a study of shared clonotypes between healthy human individuals. As for the study in general: A couple of women and a few men aged 18 to 49 served as donors. Study observations and caveats: Exclusively blood specimens were collected; tissue repertoires likely differ. Larger richness was generally estimated for naive than memory subsets.

CDR1 and CDR2 from the germline V gene are LNHDA and SQIVND (reference sequence). V shed 2 bases and J shed 7 bases, with 15 bases lying between them. The CDR3 extends over 16 amino acids. The sequence came from a man younger than 35 in good health. Sequencing was done on a sample of naive CD8+ T cells sorted from blood. This sequence joins TRBV19 and TRBJ1-6; D is possibly TRBD1 (5 bases). In nucleotides, the CDR3 is TGTGCCAGTAGTATACTCCTCGGGGGATCGAATTCACCCCTCCACTTT. Protein product: CASSILLGGSNSPLHF.